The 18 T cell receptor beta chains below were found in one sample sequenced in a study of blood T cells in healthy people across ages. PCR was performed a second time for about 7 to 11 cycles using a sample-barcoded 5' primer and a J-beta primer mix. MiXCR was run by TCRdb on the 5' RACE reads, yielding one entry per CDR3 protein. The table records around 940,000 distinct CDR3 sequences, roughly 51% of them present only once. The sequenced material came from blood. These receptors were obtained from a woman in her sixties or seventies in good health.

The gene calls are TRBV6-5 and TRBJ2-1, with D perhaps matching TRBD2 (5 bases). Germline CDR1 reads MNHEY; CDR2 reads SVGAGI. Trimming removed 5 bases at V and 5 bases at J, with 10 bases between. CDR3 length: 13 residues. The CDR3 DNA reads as TGTGCCAGCAGTCGGGAAGCGGACAATGAGCAGTTCTTC. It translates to CASSREADNEQFF.

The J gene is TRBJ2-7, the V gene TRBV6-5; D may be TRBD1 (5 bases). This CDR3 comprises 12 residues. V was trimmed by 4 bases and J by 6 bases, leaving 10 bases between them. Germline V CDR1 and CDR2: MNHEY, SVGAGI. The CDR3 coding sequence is TGTGCCAGCAGTTGGTGGGGCGGCGAGCAGTACTTC. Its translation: CASSWWGGEQYF.

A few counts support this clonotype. The CDR3 spells CASSYGPMDYEQYF. In DNA, the CDR3 is TGTGCCAGCAGTTACGGTCCGATGGACTACGAGCAGTACTTC. The chain links TRBV6-5 to TRBJ2-7; D is uncertain. CDR3 length equals 14 residues. The V and J ends lost 2 bases and 3 bases respectively, with 11 bases between them. Germline values: CDR1 MNHEY, CDR2 SVGAGI.

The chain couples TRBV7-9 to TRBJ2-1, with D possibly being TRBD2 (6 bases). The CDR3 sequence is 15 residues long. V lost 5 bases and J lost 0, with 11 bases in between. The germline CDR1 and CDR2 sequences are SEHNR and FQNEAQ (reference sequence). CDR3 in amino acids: CASSPSESSYNEQFF. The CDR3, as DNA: TGTGCCAGCAGCCCTAGCGAGAGCTCCTACAATGAGCAGTTCTTC. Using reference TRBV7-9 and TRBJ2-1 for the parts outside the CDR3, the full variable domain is DTGVSQNPRHKITKRGQNVTFRCDPISEHNRLYWYRQTLGQGPEFLTYFQNEAQLEKSRLLSDRFSAERPKGSFSTLEIQRTEQGDSAMYLCASSPSESSYNEQFFGPGTRLTVL.

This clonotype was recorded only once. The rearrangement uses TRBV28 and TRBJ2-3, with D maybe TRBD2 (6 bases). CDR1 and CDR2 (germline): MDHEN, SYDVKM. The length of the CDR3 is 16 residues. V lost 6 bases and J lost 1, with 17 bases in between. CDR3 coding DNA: TGTGCCAGCAGGGGTTACGGGGGTCGGGGCACAGATACGCAGTATTTT. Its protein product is CASRGYGGRGTDTQYF.

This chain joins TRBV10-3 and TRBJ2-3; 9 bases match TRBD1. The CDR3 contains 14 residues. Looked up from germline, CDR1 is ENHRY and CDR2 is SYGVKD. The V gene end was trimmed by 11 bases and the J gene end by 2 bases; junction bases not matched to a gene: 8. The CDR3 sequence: CAVHRGPITDTQYF. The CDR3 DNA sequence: TGTGCCGTCCACAGGGGGCCTATCACAGATACGCAGTATTTT.

The CDR3 coding sequence is TGTGCCACCAGCAGAGATCCCAATCAGCCCCAGCATTTT. Its translation is CATSRDPNQPQHF. The rearrangement links TRBV15 to TRBJ1-5; D unresolved. The germline gives CDR1 LNHNV, CDR2 YYDKDF (reference sequence). V lost 0 bases and J lost 3, with 3 bases in between. The CDR3 is made up of 13 amino acids.

CDR3 amino acids: CASSFGGGGKTQYF. The CDR3, as DNA: TGTGCCAGCAGTTTCGGAGGGGGTGGGAAGACCCAGTACTTC. The V gene is TRBV28, the J gene TRBJ2-5; D possibly matches TRBD1 or TRBD2 (6 bases each). Germline CDR1 and CDR2: MDHEN and SYDVKM. The V end lost 3 bases, the J end lost 6 bases, and 14 bases lay between the germline ends. This CDR3 has 14 amino acids.

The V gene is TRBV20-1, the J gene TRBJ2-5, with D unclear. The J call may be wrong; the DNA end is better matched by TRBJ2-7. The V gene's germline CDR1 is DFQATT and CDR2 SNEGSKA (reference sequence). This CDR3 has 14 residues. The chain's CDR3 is CSARDPRFSCEQYF. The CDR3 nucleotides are TGCAGTGCTAGAGATCCTCGGTTCAGCTGCGAGCAGTACTTC.

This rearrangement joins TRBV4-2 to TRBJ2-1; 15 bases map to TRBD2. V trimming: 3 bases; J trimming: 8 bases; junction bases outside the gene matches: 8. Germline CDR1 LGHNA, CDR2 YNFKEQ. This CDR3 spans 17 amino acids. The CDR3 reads CASSQGTGLAGGDEQFF. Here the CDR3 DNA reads TGTGCCAGCAGCCAGGGTACCGGACTAGCGGGAGGGGATGAGCAGTTCTTC.

The DNA of the CDR3 is TGTGCCAGCTCACTTAGATCTTGGACAGCTTCATATGGCTACACCTTC. Protein sequence: CASSLRSWTASYGYTF. V gene TRBV18 combines with J gene TRBJ1-2, with a weak D call TRBD1 (6 bases). This CDR3 is built from 16 residues. Germline V CDR1 and CDR2: KGHSH, LQKENI. The V and J ends lost 4 bases and 5 bases respectively, with 20 bases between them.

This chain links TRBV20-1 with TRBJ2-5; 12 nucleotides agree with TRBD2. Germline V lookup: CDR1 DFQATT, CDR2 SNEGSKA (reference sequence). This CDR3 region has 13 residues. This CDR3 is CGMTSGSQETQYF. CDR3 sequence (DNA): TGCGGGATGACTAGCGGGAGCCAAGAGACCCAGTACTTC.

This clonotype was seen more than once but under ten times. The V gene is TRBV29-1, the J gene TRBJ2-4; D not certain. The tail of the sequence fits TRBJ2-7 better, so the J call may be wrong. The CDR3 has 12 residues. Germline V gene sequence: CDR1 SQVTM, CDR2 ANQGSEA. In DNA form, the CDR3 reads TGCAGCGTTTTGGGCGATTCCCCCGAGCAGTACTTC. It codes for CSVLGDSPEQYF.

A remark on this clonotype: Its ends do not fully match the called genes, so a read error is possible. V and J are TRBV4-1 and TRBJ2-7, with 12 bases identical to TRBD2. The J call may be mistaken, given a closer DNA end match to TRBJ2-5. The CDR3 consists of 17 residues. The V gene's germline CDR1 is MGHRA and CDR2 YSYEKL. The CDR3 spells CASSQIRTSGVPETQYF. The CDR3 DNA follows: TGCGCCAGTAGCCAAATTAGGACTAGCGGGGTTCCGGAGACCCAGTACTTC.

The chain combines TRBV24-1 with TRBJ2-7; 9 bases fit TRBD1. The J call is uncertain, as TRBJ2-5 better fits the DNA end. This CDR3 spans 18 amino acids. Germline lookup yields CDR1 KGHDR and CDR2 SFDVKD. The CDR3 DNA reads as TGTGCCACCAGTGATCCCACCCCCGGGACAGGGTTTTTGGAGACCCAGTACTTC. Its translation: CATSDPTPGTGFLETQYF.

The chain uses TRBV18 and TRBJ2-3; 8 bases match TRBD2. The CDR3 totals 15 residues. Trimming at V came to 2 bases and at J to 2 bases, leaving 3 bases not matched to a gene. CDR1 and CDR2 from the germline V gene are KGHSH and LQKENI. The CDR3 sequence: CASSPALAVTDTQYF. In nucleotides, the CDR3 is TGTGCCAGCTCACCAGCACTAGCGGTCACAGATACGCAGTATTTT.

The CDR3 sequence is CASLNRERTGGSPLHF. CDR3 DNA sequence: TGTGCCAGCCTCAACCGAGAGCGGACAGGGGGATCACCCCTCCACTTT. The rearrangement joins TRBV12-3 or TRBV12-4 to TRBJ1-6, with 10 bases aligning to TRBD1. J lost 10 bases, V lost 8 bases, and 14 bases had no gene match. The CDR3 runs 16 residues.

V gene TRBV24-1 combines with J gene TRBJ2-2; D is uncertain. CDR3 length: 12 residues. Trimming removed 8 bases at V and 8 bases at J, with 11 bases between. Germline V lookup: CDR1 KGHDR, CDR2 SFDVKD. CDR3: CATTKVRGELFF. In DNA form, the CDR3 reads TGTGCCACCACCAAAGTAAGGGGGGAGCTGTTTTTT.